This TCR beta chain was obtained from a study of shared clonotypes between healthy human individuals. Background on the study: CD4 naive and CD4 memory each took three plates per donor, while CD8 naive took two and CD8 memory one.

The J segment lost 3 bases and the V segment lost 5 bases, leaving 8 bases of the junction unmatched. Looked up from germline, CDR1 is SGHAT and CDR2 is FQNNGV. This CDR3 has 15 residues. Using immunoSEQ multiplex PCR, the repertoire was profiled, and TCRdb retains in-frame clones only, with some absent. The sample consists of about 2.2 million clones, 85% to 95% of them appearing once. CD8 cells classed as naive were CD45RO-negative and positively selected for CCR7, excluding terminally differentiated effector memory CD45RA+ cells. All of the donors resided in Nashville, Tennessee, and each was a Caucasian adult.

This receptor was taken from a man younger than 35 in good health. Some clones in this sample may be carry-over from other donors' samples. The chain carries TRBV11-2 and TRBJ2-5, with 8 bases matching TRBD1. The sequenced sample was naive CD8+ T cells from PBMCs. For the CDR3, the DNA is TGTGCCAGCAGCACTACGGACAGGGTCGAAGAGACCCAGTACTTC. Translated, it gives CASSTTDRVEETQYF.